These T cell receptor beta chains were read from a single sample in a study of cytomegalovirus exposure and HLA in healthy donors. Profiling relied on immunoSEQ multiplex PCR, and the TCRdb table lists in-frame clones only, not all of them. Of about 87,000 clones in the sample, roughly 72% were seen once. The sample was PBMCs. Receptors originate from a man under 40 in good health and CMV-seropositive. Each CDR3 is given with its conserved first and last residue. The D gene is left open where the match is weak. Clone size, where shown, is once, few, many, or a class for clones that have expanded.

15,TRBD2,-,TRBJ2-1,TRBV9,CASSFSGGALNEQFF,TGTGCCAGCAGCTTCAGCGGGGGGGCCTTGAATGAGCAGTTCTTC
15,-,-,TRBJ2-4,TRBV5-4,CASSLADGDKNIQYF,TGTGCCAGCAGCTTGGCCGACGGGGATAAAAACATTCAGTACTTC
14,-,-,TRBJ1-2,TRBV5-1,CASRLLTDNYGYTF,TGCGCCAGCAGGCTTTTGACTGACAACTATGGCTACACCTTC
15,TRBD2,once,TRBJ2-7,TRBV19,CASSVTSGTSYEQYF,TGTGCCAGTAGTGTGACTAGCGGGACCTCCTACGAGCAGTACTTC
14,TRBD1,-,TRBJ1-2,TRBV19,CASKTTGERYGYTF,TGTGCCAGTAAGACGACAGGGGAACGCTATGGCTACACCTTC
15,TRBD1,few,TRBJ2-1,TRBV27,CASSLSGTGRNEQFF,TGTGCCAGCAGTTTATCCGGGACAGGGAGGAATGAGCAGTTCTTC
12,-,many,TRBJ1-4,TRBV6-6,CASGPTNEKLFF,TGTGCCAGCGGCCCAACTAATGAAAAACTGTTTTTT
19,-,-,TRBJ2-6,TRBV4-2,CASSQEGGQYFSGANVLTF,TGTGCCAGCAGCCAAGAAGGTGGACAGTATTTCTCTGGGGCCAACGTCCTGACTTTC
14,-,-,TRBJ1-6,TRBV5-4,CASSLDVLDSPLHF,TGTGCCAGCAGCTTGGATGTACTTGATTCACCCCTCCACTTT
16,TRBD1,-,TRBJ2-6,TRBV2,CASSADRDSGANVLTF,TGTGCCAGCAGTGCGGACAGGGACTCTGGGGCCAACGTCCTGACTTTC
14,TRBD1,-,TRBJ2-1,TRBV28,CASSLVGGFNEQFF,TGTGCCAGCAGTTTAGTAGGGGGCTTCAATGAGCAGTTCTTC
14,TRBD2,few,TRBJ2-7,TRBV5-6,CASSSPSGYYEQYF,TGTGCCAGCAGCTCCCCTAGCGGGTACTACGAGCAGTACTTC
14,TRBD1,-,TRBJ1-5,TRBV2,CASVGGQGNQPQHF,TGTGCCAGCGTAGGGGGACAGGGCAATCAGCCCCAGCATTTT
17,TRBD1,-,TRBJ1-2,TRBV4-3,CASSQDQSQQGASGYTF,TGCGCCAGCAGCCAAGATCAGTCGCAACAGGGGGCAAGTGGCTACACCTTC
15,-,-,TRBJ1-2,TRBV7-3,CASSPRGAPNYGYTF,TGTGCCAGCAGCCCGCGGGGGGCCCCTAACTATGGCTACACCTTC
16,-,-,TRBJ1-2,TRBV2,CASSSTWGRDNYGYPF,TGTGCCAGCAGTTCCACCTGGGGGAGGGACAACTATGGCTACCCCTTC
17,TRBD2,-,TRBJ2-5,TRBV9,CASSVGTSGRAGETQYF,TGTGCCAGCAGCGTTGGGACTAGCGGGAGGGCCGGGGAGACCCAGTACTTC
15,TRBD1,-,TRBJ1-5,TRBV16,CASSQGAGGDQPQHF,TGTGCCAGCAGCCAAGGTGCAGGGGGCGATCAGCCCCAGCATTTT
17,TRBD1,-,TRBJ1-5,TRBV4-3,CASSLHPGTGGGQPQHF,TGCGCCAGCAGCCTTCACCCCGGGACAGGGGGAGGTCAGCCCCAGCATTTT
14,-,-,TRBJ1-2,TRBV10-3,CAISEPTTGYGYTF,TGTGCCATCAGTGAGCCGACAACTGGCTATGGCTACACCTTC
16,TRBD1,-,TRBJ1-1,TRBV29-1,CSVLKFPGTGGTEAFF,TGCAGCGTCCTGAAATTCCCCGGGACAGGAGGCACTGAAGCTTTCTTT
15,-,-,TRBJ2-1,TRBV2,CASCRSPSPYNEQFF,TGTGCCAGCTGTCGTTCGCCGAGCCCCTACAATGAGCAGTTCTTC
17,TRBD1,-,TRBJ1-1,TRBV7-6,CASSSTGVLNGMTEAFF,TGTGCCAGCAGCTCGACAGGGGTGCTGAACGGAATGACTGAAGCTTTCTTT
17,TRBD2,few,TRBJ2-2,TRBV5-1,CASSARLAGDYTGELFF,TGCGCCAGCAGCGCCCGGCTAGCGGGAGACTACACCGGGGAGCTGTTTTTT
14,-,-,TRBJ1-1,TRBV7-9,CASRDDTWGPEAFF,TGTGCCAGCAGGGACGACACCTGGGGGCCTGAAGCTTTCTTT
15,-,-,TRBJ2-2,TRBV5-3,CARSKGQMDTGELFF,TGTGCCAGAAGCAAAGGACAAATGGACACCGGGGAGCTGTTTTTT
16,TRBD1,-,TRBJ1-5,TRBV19,CASSISGTGGLQPQHF,TGTGCCAGTAGTATATCCGGGACAGGGGGCCTTCAGCCCCAGCATTTT
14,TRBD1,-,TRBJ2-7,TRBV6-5,CASSKWTGSYEQYF,TGTGCCAGCAGTAAGTGGACAGGGAGCTACGAGCAGTACTTC
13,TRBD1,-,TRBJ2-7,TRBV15,CATMDRGFDEQYF,TGTGCCACCATGGACAGGGGTTTTGACGAGCAGTACTTC
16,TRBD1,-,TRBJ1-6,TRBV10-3,CAISESRGLVNSPLHF,TGTGCCATCAGTGAGAGCAGGGGGTTAGTAAATTCACCCCTCCACTTT
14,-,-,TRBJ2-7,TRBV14,CASSQDFGSYEQYF,TGTGCCAGCAGCCAGGACTTTGGCTCCTACGAGCAGTACTTC
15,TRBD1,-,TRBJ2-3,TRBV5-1,CASSAGQGNTDTQYF,TGCGCCAGCAGCGCGGGACAGGGAAACACAGATACGCAGTATTTT
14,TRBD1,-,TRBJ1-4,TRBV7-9,CASSPRTGVEKLFF,TGTGCCAGCAGCCCACGGACAGGGGTGGAAAAACTGTTTTTT
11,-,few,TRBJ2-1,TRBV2,CASSAGNEQFF,TGTGCCAGCAGTGCGGGAAATGAGCAGTTCTTC
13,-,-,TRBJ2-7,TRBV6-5,CASSKGTNYEQYF,TGTGCCAGCAGTAAGGGGACAAACTACGAGCAGTACTTC
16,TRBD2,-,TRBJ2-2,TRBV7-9,CSSSRLAGGFVGELFF,TGTTCCAGCAGCAGACTAGCGGGAGGGTTCGTCGGGGAGCTGTTTTTT
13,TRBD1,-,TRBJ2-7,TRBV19,CASADRASYEQYF,TGTGCCAGTGCGGACAGGGCGAGCTACGAGCAGTACTTC
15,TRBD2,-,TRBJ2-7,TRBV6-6,CASSYPGRAGGEKYF,TGTGCCAGCAGTTACCCCGGACGAGCGGGGGGGGAAAAGTACTTC
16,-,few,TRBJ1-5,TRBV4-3,CASSQDREQLNQPQHF,TGCGCCAGCAGCCAAGATCGGGAACAGCTCAATCAGCCCCAGCATTTT
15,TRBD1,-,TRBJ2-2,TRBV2,CASGTDESNTGELFF,TGTGCCAGCGGGACAGACGAATCGAACACCGGGGAGCTGTTTTTT
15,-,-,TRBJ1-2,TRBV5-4,CASSPLQGNDHGYTF,TGTGCCAGCAGCCCCCTCCAGGGGAACGATCATGGCTACACCTTC
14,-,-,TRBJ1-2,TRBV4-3,CASSQDSANYGYTF,TGCGCCAGCAGCCAAGACAGCGCTAACTATGGCTACACCTTC
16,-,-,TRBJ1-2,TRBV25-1,CASSESWWGENYGYTF,TGTGCCAGCAGTGAATCTTGGTGGGGGGAGAACTATGGCTACACCTTC
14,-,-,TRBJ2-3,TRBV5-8,CATLGSTFVGTQYF,TGTGCCACCCTGGGGAGTACGTTCGTGGGTACGCAGTATTTT
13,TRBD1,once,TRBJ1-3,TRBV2,CASSVGQTNTIYF,TGTGCCAGCAGTGTGGGACAGACAAACACCATATATTTT
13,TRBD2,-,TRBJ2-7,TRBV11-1,CASSQGGREEQYF,TGTGCCAGCAGCCAGGGAGGGCGTGAGGAGCAGTACTTC